A selection of T cell receptor beta chains follows, all from one sample in a study of T cell responses to AZD1222 COVID-19 vaccine. Assay: immunoSEQ multiplex PCR; the TCRdb copy retains only in-frame clones and omits some. The data contain around 87,000 clones, 75% to 90% of them singletons. The sequenced sample was peripheral blood, obtained 28 days after the second AZD1222 dose. These receptor sequences come from an adult who received the AZD1222 COVID-19 vaccine. The CDR3 runs from the conserved cysteine through the conserved F or W. The order of the fields is clone size, J gene, D gene, V gene, CDR3 DNA, CDR3 protein. The D gene is left open where the match is weak. Clone size is not always given. Where it is, it says once, few, many or a class for expanded clones.

>NA|TRBJ1-6|NA|TRBV7-9
TGTGCCAGCAGCGGACATATTTCACCCCTCCACTTT
CASSGHISPLHF
>NA|TRBJ2-5|TRBD2|TRBV7-9
TGTGCCAGCAGCTCCGTAGGCGGGAGTGAGACCCAGTACTTC
CASSSVGGSETQYF
>once|TRBJ2-3|TRBD2|TRBV29-1
TGCAGCGCGACTAGCGGGACCCCCACAGATACGCAGTATTTT
CSATSGTPTDTQYF
>NA|TRBJ1-5|NA|TRBV21-1
TGTGCCAGCAGCAAGACAGGGGCGGTCGGGCAGCCCCAGCATTTT
CASSKTGAVGQPQHF
>NA|TRBJ1-3|NA|TRBV15
TGTGCCACCAGTGATTTACAGGGAAACACCATATATTTT
CATSDLQGNTIYF
>NA|TRBJ2-5|NA|TRBV29-1
TGCAGCGCCGCGTGGCGACAGCAAGAGACCCAGTACTTC
CSAAWRQQETQYF
>NA|TRBJ2-1|NA|TRBV6-5
TGTGCCAGCAGATCTTGGCTTAGGTCCAATGAGCAGTTCTTC
CASRSWLRSNEQFF
>NA|TRBJ2-2|TRBD2|TRBV18
TGTGCCAGCTCACCGGGACTAGCGGCGGCCGGGGAGCTGTTTTTT
CASSPGLAAAGELFF
>NA|TRBJ1-1|NA|TRBV29-1
TGCAGCGTTGAATTTGCCAGGATGAACACTGAAGCTTTCTTT
CSVEFARMNTEAFF
>NA|TRBJ1-5|TRBD1|TRBV4-2
TGTGCCAGCAGCCCTTCACAGGGGGATCAGCCCCAGCATTTT
CASSPSQGDQPQHF
>once|TRBJ2-1|NA|TRBV18
TGTGCCAGCTCACCACAGGCAGGGCAGGATGAGCAGTTCTTC
CASSPQAGQDEQFF
>NA|TRBJ2-1|NA|TRBV6-5
TGTGCCAGCAGTATCCAGGGGAGCGGTGAGCAGTTCTTC
CASSIQGSGEQFF
>NA|TRBJ2-7|NA|TRBV10-2
TGCGCCAGCATGGACCTGGGCGGCGAGCAGTACTTC
CASMDLGGEQYF
>NA|TRBJ1-1|NA|TRBV6-1
TGTGCCAGCAGTTATAAGGGGGGGGACACTGAAGCTTTCTTT
CASSYKGGDTEAFF
>NA|TRBJ1-5|NA|TRBV6-1
TGTGCCAGCAGTGAAGGGTCCACTGCGTTTTATAGCAATCAGCCCCAGCATTTT
CASSEGSTAFYSNQPQHF
>NA|TRBJ2-3|NA|TRBV9
TGTGCCAGCAGCGTGAGGGGATCGCTGGAAGATACGCAGTATTTT
CASSVRGSLEDTQYF
>NA|TRBJ2-5|NA|TRBV6-2/TRBV6-3
TGTGCCAGCAGTTATACAACCGGGACCCAAGAGACCCAGTACTTC
CASSYTTGTQETQYF
>NA|TRBJ1-1|NA|TRBV12-3/TRBV12-4
TGTGCCAGCAGTTTTAACCGGGATACTGAAGCTTTCTTT
CASSFNRDTEAFF
>NA|TRBJ2-7|NA|TRBV2
TGTGCCAGCAGTGAAGTTGGGGGAACTTCGTACTTC
CASSEVGGTSYF
>NA|TRBJ1-4|NA|TRBV29-1
TGCAGCGCGTCAGGGGCAACTAATGAAAAACTGTTTTTT
CSASGATNEKLFF
>NA|TRBJ2-5|NA|TRBV7-7
TGTGCTAGCAGCTTGGGACCGACGGGAGAAGAGACCCAGTACTTC
CASSLGPTGEETQYF
>NA|TRBJ1-1|NA|TRBV10-3
TGTGCCATCAGTGAGTCGCCGGGAACGAACACTGAAGCTTTCTTT
CAISESPGTNTEAFF
>NA|TRBJ2-7|TRBD2|TRBV11-2
TGTGCCAGCAGCGAGACTAGCGGGGGTTACGAGCAGTACTTC
CASSETSGGYEQYF
>NA|TRBJ2-7|NA|TRBV6-1
TGTGCCAGCAGTGAAGATGAGAGCTCCTACGAGCAGTACTTC
CASSEDESSYEQYF
>NA|TRBJ1-5|TRBD1|TRBV7-3
TGTGCCAGCAGCCGACAGGGGGCATGGGTTGATCAGCCCCAGCATTTT
CASSRQGAWVDQPQHF
>NA|TRBJ2-3|NA|TRBV5-4
TGTGCCAGCAGCCCACCTAGGACAGATACGCAGTATTTT
CASSPPRTDTQYF
>few|TRBJ2-7|TRBD1|TRBV6-5
TGTGCCAGCACCACAGGGGGCCGCGAGCAGTACTTC
CASTTGGREQYF
>NA|TRBJ1-4|NA|TRBV30
TGTGCCTGGAGTCGGTCACAGTTAAATGAAAAACTGTTTTTT
CAWSRSQLNEKLFF
>NA|TRBJ2-7|TRBD1|TRBV27
TGTGCCAGCAGGCTTAATCGGGACAGCGAGCAGTACTTC
CASRLNRDSEQYF
>NA|TRBJ2-2|TRBD2|TRBV5-1
TGCGCCACCGGGGTAGGGACTAGCCACGGGGAGCTGTTTTTT
CATGVGTSHGELFF
>NA|TRBJ1-1|NA|TRBV18
TGTGCCAGCTCCCAGGGGACCGACACTGAAGCTTTCTTT
CASSQGTDTEAFF
>NA|TRBJ1-6|TRBD1|TRBV27
TGTGCCAGCAACAGCAGGGGGCTTGATTCACCCCTCCACTTT
CASNSRGLDSPLHF